This entry describes one T cell receptor (beta chain). The sample holds a few counts of this clonotype. Its binding antigen is unknown. One base away there is no much larger clone; base qualities are not given. Libraries were prepared through 5' RACE. Sequencer: Illumina HiSeq 2500. A second PCR of about 6 to 12 cycles was run with a J-beta primer mix and a sample-barcoded 5' primer. Each TCR beta cDNA molecule received a unique molecular identifier from a template-switch 5' adaptor carrying 12 random nucleotides. Each sample yielded at least 3 million CDR3-containing paired-end reads. The Mint cDNA synthesis kit, primed by a TRBC-specific oligonucleotide, was used to synthesize first-strand cDNA from all RNA. All cDNA was treated with uracil-DNA glycosylase and then went through a first 18-cycle PCR with the universal primers M1SS and BC2_uni_R. The study's processing was this. For normalization, 1 million high-quality reads, each with a distinct molecular identifier, were randomly selected from each sample. Instead of being binned into consensus sequences, reads with shared molecular identifiers were discarded. CDR3 identification, clonotype clustering and error correction used MiTCR with a Q25 quality threshold and the strictest error-elimination algorithm. A nonparametric unseen species model with Euler transformation was used to estimate lower-bound total TCR beta diversity. TCRdb reprocessing: public reads trimmed at Q25 with fastp, clones called with MiXCR, in-frame beta chains kept. Each entry is one CDR3 protein sequence, shown with its most common DNA and genes. Clone size and V and J calls follow TCRdb, not the original study. Across this sample there are more than 1,400,000 distinct CDR3 sequences, with around 39% seen only once. The ten largest clones capture 7.9% of the sample.

The data were taken from a study of blood T cells in healthy people across ages (dated by TCRdb to between 2014 and 2017). For context, the study as a whole: In model experiments, template switching captured roughly one uniquely barcoded TCR beta cDNA molecule for every two T cells. Using the same blood draw, the study looked at two additional independent replicas of 1 million unique cDNA reads for two donors, one aged 18 to 30 and the other aged 80 or older. To track age-related changes in TCR beta repertoire diversity, the study relied on deep sequencing normalized with unique cDNA molecular identifiers. Donors were grouped into four age groups: young (average approximately 15 years), middle-aged (39), aged (around 60) and long-lived (less than 85). To avoid experimental bias, donors of different ages were randomly spread across the sequencing lanes.

Donors were 30 to 45 systemically healthy Caucasian individuals from Russia aged about 6 to 100 years. Approximately 9.7 milliliters of peripheral blood were drawn from each donor into EDTA-treated Vacutainer tubes. Ficoll-Paque density-gradient centrifugation was used to isolate PBMCs, with at least 6 million per sample. Total RNA was extracted from PBMCs with Trizol reagent, with at least 5 micrograms obtained per sample. For every donor, flow cytometry on a PBMC aliquot measured the percentage of naive CD45RAhigh/CD27high T cells. Study-level results and caveats: As age increased, observed TCR beta diversity per million T cells dropped in a roughly linear way, and a significant reduction was already evident by age 40. The percentage of naive T cells measured by flow cytometry correlated strongly with observed TCR beta diversity. Because donor CMV infection status was unknown, age-related changes in expanded clonotypes were potentially confounded. Compared with the aged group, more naive CD4+ T cells, fewer expanded clones and increased TCR diversity were shown by the long-lived group, suggesting age selection. Since profiling was done on bulk unsorted PBMCs, naive and antigen-experienced compartments could not be conclusively compared. Total diversity estimates from one million sequenced T cells were considered lower bounds and underestimates.

The origin of this receptor is a woman aged 18-29 years in good health. Sequenced sample: blood.

The DNA reads as follows: TGTGCCAGCAGCAATCCGGGACTAGCGATCGGGACAGATACGCAGTATTTT. This translates into CASSNPGLAIGTDTQYF. The chain is made from TRBV21-1 and TRBJ2-3; the table's D gene call, TRBD2, was not cross checked with the DNA. TRBV21-1 is termed a pseudogene. The CDR3 spans 17 residues, from the cysteine through the phenylalanine. The read is trimmed to its CDR3 DNA, 51 bases read in frame from base 1.